One and the same sample provided the 10 T cell receptor beta chains below, sequenced in a study of T cell changes during pregnancy in multiple sclerosis. Using immunoSEQ multiplex PCR, the repertoire was profiled, and TCRdb retains in-frame clones only, with some absent. The sample carries about 110,000 clones, 85% to 95% recorded once. Sequencing used peripheral blood, obtained in the third trimester of pregnancy. Receptors originate from a female donor in good health, enrolled as a control in a pregnancy study.

The V call is TRBV7-2, the J call TRBJ1-2; unclear D gene. This CDR3 is built from 15 residues. Germline loops: CDR1 SGHTA, CDR2 FQGNSA. V lost 1 base and J lost 1, with 10 bases in between. The CDR3 here is CASSLDGQNNYGYTF. In DNA, the CDR3 is TGTGCCAGCAGCTTAGATGGTCAGAATAACTATGGCTACACCTTC.

This clone showed up just a few times. The chain has TRBV25-1 and TRBJ1-1; weak D call: TRBD1 (5 bases). Germline V gene sequence: CDR1 MGHDK, CDR2 SYGVNS. This CDR3 is 14 amino acids long. Trimming took off 0 bases at V and 5 bases at J, with 10 bases between the two ends. The CDR3 coding sequence is TGTGCCAGCAGTGAATATGGGGCAGGGACTGAAGCTTTCTTT. Its protein product is CASSEYGAGTEAFF.

This clone was picked up one time. V usage is TRBV6-5 and J usage is TRBJ2-7; weak D call: TRBD1 (6 bases). Trimming shortened V by 5 bases and J by 5 bases, and 16 bases separated the two germline ends. Germline lookup yields CDR1 MNHEY and CDR2 SVGAGI. The length of the CDR3 is 14 residues. CDR3 sequence (DNA): TGTGCCAGCAGTCGAAGCCGGGACATCCACGAGCAGTACTTC. Its translation: CASSRSRDIHEQYF.

V gene TRBV27 combines with J gene TRBJ1-5; unclear D gene. Trimming took 6 bases from V and 7 from J, leaving 13 bases between them. This CDR3 contains 13 residues. The germline V gene has CDR1 MNHEY and CDR2 SMNVEV (reference sequence). CDR3 loop: CASSTGVRQPQHF. DNA of the CDR3: TGTGCCAGCAGCACCGGAGTGAGACAGCCCCAGCATTTT.

This clone was counted between two and nine times. This chain connects TRBV5-1 to TRBJ1-1, with D perhaps TRBD1 (5 bases). The V and J ends lost 0 bases and 0 bases respectively, with 6 bases between them. Germline V lookup: CDR1 SGHRS, CDR2 YFSETQ. This CDR3 has 14 amino acids. The CDR3 DNA follows: TGCGCCAGCAGCTTGGACAGGATGAACACTGAAGCTTTCTTT. Amino acids: CASSLDRMNTEAFF.

This chain links TRBV6-1 with TRBJ1-2; D is unclear. CDR1 and CDR2 (germline): MNHNS, SASEGT. V was shortened by 0 bases and J by 7 bases, with 12 bases between the two germline ends. This CDR3 spans 14 amino acids. The CDR3 nucleotides are TGTGCCAGCAGTGAAGCGGAGTCTGGGAGTGGCTACACCTTC. Translated, it gives CASSEAESGSGYTF.

The J gene is TRBJ2-2, the V gene TRBV13; D is unresolved. The CDR3 has 16 residues. Germline V gives CDR1 PRHDT, CDR2 FYEKMQ (reference sequence). Trimming removed 4 bases at V and 6 bases at J, with 18 bases between. The CDR3 here is CASSSLSGKSAGELFF. In DNA, the CDR3 is TGTGCCAGCAGCTCTCTCAGTGGCAAAAGTGCCGGGGAGCTGTTTTTT.

The CDR3 DNA reads as TGTGCCAGCTCACCACCCACTAGCGGGGTGGGTGAGCAGTTCTTC. Translating gives CASSPPTSGVGEQFF. This chain uses TRBV18 with TRBJ2-1, with 10 bases lining up with TRBD2. Losses at the gene ends were 0 bases for V and 9 bases for J; bases not matched to a gene: 5. Germline V gene sequence: CDR1 KGHSH, CDR2 LQKENI. The CDR3 consists of 15 residues.

This chain joins TRBV7-9 and TRBJ2-1; TRBD2 might be the D (6 bases). V dropped 1 base and J dropped 4 bases, with 14 bases sitting between them. This CDR3 contains 16 residues. CDR1 and CDR2 (germline): SEHNR, FQNEAQ (reference sequence). The chain's CDR3 is CASSLGSTSMYNEQFF. DNA of the CDR3: TGTGCCAGCAGCTTAGGCTCTACTAGCATGTACAATGAGCAGTTCTTC.

The rearrangement joins TRBV14 to TRBJ1-3; perhaps TRBD1 as D (5 bases). V lost 4 bases and J lost 1, with 8 bases in between. This CDR3 comprises 14 residues. Germline-derived CDR1 and CDR2 are SGHDN and FVKESK. For the CDR3, the DNA is TGTGCCAGCAGCCCAAGACAGTCTGGAAACACCATATATTTT. It codes for CASSPRQSGNTIYF.